The 14 T cell receptor beta chains below all came from one sample that was sequenced in a study of T cell responses to AZD1222 COVID-19 vaccine. Profiled with immunoSEQ multiplex PCR; TCRdb holds only in-frame clones, not every one. Among 100,000 or so clones listed, roughly 83% were seen once. The sequences come from peripheral blood, collected on day 0 of AZD1222 vaccination. Receptors originate from an adult in good health.

The DNA for the CDR3 is TGCGCCAGCAGTGAGACAGGGGCTAATTCACCCCTCCACTTT. Translation gives CASSETGANSPLHF. V is TRBV10-2 and J is TRBJ1-6, with 7 bases identical to TRBD1. Germline V gene data show CDR1 as WSHSY and CDR2 as SAAADI. The trim removed 2 bases at V and 6 bases at J, leaving 1 base unmatched. This CDR3 has 14 amino acids.

The chain is built from TRBV3-1 (or the pseudogene TRBV3-2) and TRBJ1-2; no clear D. The germline gives CDR1 LGHDT, CDR2 YNNKEL (reference sequence). CDR3 length: 17 residues. The V gene lost 1 base and the J gene lost 0 bases, with 15 bases spanning the gap. The CDR3 protein is CASSQGRLLLANYGYTF. Written as DNA, the CDR3 is TGTGCCAGCAGCCAAGGGAGGCTCTTGTTAGCTAACTATGGCTACACCTTC.

V gene TRBV11-3 combines with J gene TRBJ2-3; weak D call: TRBD1 (6 bases). The CDR3 sequence is 15 residues long. The ends were cut back, 5 bases at V and 0 bases at J, with 12 bases in the middle. Germline V CDR1 and CDR2: SGHNT, YENEEA. CDR3 nucleotides: TGTGCCAGCAGCCCGGGACACCTTAGCACAGATACGCAGTATTTT. Translation gives CASSPGHLSTDTQYF.

V gene TRBV5-1 combines with J gene TRBJ2-5; a weak D match, TRBD1 (6 bases). Trimming took off 2 bases at V and 4 bases at J, with 12 bases between the two ends. CDR1 is SGHRS and CDR2 is YFSETQ in the germline V gene. The CDR3 runs to 14 residues. The CDR3 DNA follows: TGCGCCAGCAGCTTTACAGGGACGGGAGAGACCCAGTACTTC. Residues: CASSFTGTGETQYF.

The rearrangement joins TRBV9 to TRBJ1-1; D call uncertain. V was shortened by 0 bases and J by 0 bases, with 6 bases between the two germline ends. Germline loops: CDR1 SGDLS, CDR2 YYNGEE. This CDR3 region has 14 residues. CDR3 nucleotides: TGTGCCAGCAGCGTAGAGGCAGTGAACACTGAAGCTTTCTTT. This sequence encodes CASSVEAVNTEAFF.

This chain connects TRBV27 to TRBJ1-6; D may be TRBD1 (5 bases). Trimming shortened V by 6 bases and J by 9 bases, and 12 bases separated the two germline ends. The CDR3 is 13 amino acids. The germline V gene encodes CDR1 MNHEY and CDR2 SMNVEV (reference sequence). CDR3 sequence: CASRGTGTSPLHF. The CDR3 DNA sequence: TGTGCCAGCAGGGGGACGGGAACTTCACCCCTCCACTTT.

In the case of this clone: This sample also contains other DNA sequences that code for the same CDR3. This sequence joins TRBV7-6 and TRBJ1-2, with 7 nucleotides matching TRBD1. With V trimmed by 6 bases and J by 2 bases, 3 bases remained unmatched. Germline V gives CDR1 SGHVS, CDR2 FNYEAQ. The CDR3 runs 13 residues. The CDR3 loop reads CASSPTGNYGYTF. The DNA for the CDR3 is TGTGCCAGCAGTCCGACAGGGAACTATGGCTACACCTTC.

The chain has TRBV6-2 or TRBV6-3 and TRBJ1-1; TRBD1 matches at 9 bases. The germline V gene has CDR1 MNHEY and CDR2 SVGEGT. With V trimmed by 4 bases and J by 3 bases, 6 bases remained unmatched. The CDR3 length is 15 residues. This CDR3 reads CASSSGTGIYTEAFF. CDR3 bases: TGTGCCAGCAGTTCCGGGACAGGGATCTACACTGAAGCTTTCTTT.

This sequence joins TRBV19 and TRBJ2-5; D is ambiguous. The CDR3 sequence is 13 residues long. Trimming stripped 1 base from V and 3 bases from J, with 6 bases between. The germline CDR1 and CDR2 sequences are LNHDA and SQIVND (reference sequence). CDR3 sequence (DNA): TGTGCCAGTAGTATAGGCCAGAAAGAGACCCAGTACTTC. Translation: CASSIGQKETQYF.

The V call is TRBV19, the J call TRBJ2-3; 12 bases map to TRBD2. This CDR3 region has 17 residues. The trim removed 5 bases at V and 1 base at J, leaving 7 bases unmatched. Germline lookup yields CDR1 LNHDA and CDR2 SQIVND (reference sequence). The CDR3 sequence: CASSRTSGTIGTDTQYF. The CDR3 DNA reads TGTGCCAGTAGTCGGACTAGCGGGACCATTGGCACAGATACGCAGTATTTT.

This rearrangement joins TRBV19 to TRBJ2-3; no clear D. CDR3 length: 15 residues. The ends were cut back, 4 bases at V and 6 bases at J, with 17 bases in the middle. Per the germline V gene, CDR1 is LNHDA and CDR2 is SQIVND (reference sequence). The CDR3 reads CASSTLARGRDTQYF. The CDR3 DNA follows: TGTGCCAGTAGTACGTTGGCCCGAGGTAGGGATACGCAGTATTTT.

The chain joins TRBV24-1 to TRBJ1-2; D is unclear. Germline assignment: CDR1 KGHDR and CDR2 SFDVKD. Trimming left V 4 bases short and J 2 bases short, with 1 base between. The CDR3 sequence is 11 residues long. The chain's CDR3 is CATSDNYGYTF. The CDR3 coding sequence is TGTGCCACCAGTGACAACTATGGCTACACCTTC.

The chain carries TRBV28 and TRBJ2-7; 11 bases align to TRBD2. The CDR3 spans 17 residues. The J segment lost 5 bases and the V segment lost 6 bases, leaving 15 bases of the junction unmatched. Looked up from germline, CDR1 is MDHEN and CDR2 is SYDVKM. CDR3: CASSSGGSGRADHEQYF. The CDR3 nucleotides are TGTGCCAGCAGCTCGGGGGGTAGCGGGAGGGCGGACCACGAGCAGTACTTC.

The chain joins TRBV6-6 to TRBJ1-2; no definite D call. The germline V gene has CDR1 MNHNY and CDR2 SVGAGI (reference sequence). The CDR3 runs to 14 residues. V was clipped by 11 bases and J by 0 bases, with 16 bases between them. CDR3 DNA sequence: TGTGCCTGCCAATGGGAGGGTTCTAACTATGGCTACACCTTC. Encoded protein: CACQWEGSNYGYTF.